Presented here are 2 T cell receptor beta chains from one specimen sequenced in a study of technical replicates of blood from a handful of donors. Generated by immunoSEQ multiplex PCR, the TCRdb table keeps only in-frame clones and is missing some. Of 100,000 or so clones in the sample, roughly 96% were seen once. Input material: T cells isolated from PBMCs. The receptors were sampled from a human donor in good health.

The V and J genes are TRBV6-6 and TRBJ2-3, with D tentatively TRBD2 (5 bases). There are 15 residues in the CDR3. V lost 8 bases and J 2 bases, leaving 17 bases between the germline ends. Germline V gene lookup returns CDR1 MNHNY and CDR2 SVGAGI (reference sequence). Here the CDR3 DNA reads TGTGCCAGCCGCGGACTGGCGACCATCACAGATACGCAGTATTTT. Translation: CASRGLATITDTQYF.

V usage is TRBV11-3 and J usage is TRBJ1-6; tentative D call: TRBD1 (6 bases). The CDR3 sequence is 15 residues long. CDR1 SGHNT and CDR2 YENEEA come from the germline V gene. With 4 bases removed from V and 7 bases from J, the gap between germline ends came to 14 bases. The CDR3 coding sequence is TGTGCCAGCAGCTCGCATGGGAGGGGGAATTCACCCCTCCACTTT. This encodes CASSSHGRGNSPLHF.